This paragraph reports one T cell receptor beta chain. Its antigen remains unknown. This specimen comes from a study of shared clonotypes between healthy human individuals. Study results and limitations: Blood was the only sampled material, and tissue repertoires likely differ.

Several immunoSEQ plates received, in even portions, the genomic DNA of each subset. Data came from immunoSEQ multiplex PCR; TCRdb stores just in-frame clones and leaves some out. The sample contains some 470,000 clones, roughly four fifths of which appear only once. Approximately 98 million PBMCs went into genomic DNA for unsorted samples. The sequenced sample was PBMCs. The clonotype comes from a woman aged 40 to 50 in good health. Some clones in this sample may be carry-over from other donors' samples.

Here the CDR3 DNA reads TGTGCCAGCAGTTTTGGACTTAACAATGAGCAGTTCTTC. As protein: CASSFGLNNEQFF. The chain employs TRBV27 and TRBJ2-1; the D gene is possibly TRBD2 (5 bases). CDR3 length: 13 amino acids. The ends were cut back, 3 bases at V and 5 bases at J, with 8 bases in the middle. Germline loops: CDR1 MNHEY, CDR2 SMNVEV (reference sequence).